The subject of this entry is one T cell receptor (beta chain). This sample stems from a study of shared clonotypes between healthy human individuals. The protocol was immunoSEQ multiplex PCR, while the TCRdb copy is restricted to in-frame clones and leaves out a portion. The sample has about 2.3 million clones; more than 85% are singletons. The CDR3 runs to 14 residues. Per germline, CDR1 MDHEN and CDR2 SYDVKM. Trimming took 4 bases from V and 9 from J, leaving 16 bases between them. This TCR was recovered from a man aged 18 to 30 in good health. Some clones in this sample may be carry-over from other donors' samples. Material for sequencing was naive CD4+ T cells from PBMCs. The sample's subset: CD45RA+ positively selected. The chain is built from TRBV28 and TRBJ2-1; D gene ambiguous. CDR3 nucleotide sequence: TGTGCCAGCAGTTCAGGACGTGAGGTTGGTGAGCAGTTCTTC. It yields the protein CASSSGREVGEQFF.